This section outlines one T cell receptor beta chain sequence together with its context. The CDR3 consists of 13 residues. V lost 4 bases, J lost 9 bases, and 14 bases lay in between. CDR1 and CDR2 from the germline V gene are SGHTA and FQGTGA. This specimen belongs to a study of OX40 agonist ivuxolimab in advanced cancers. The assay was immunoSEQ multiplex PCR, and TCRdb's table has in-frame clones only and misses some. The sample lists roughly 80,000 clones; more than 90% were seen once. The sample was CD4+ or CD8+ T cells sorted from blood, taken in a trial of the OX40 agonist ivuxolimab. The chain has TRBV7-3 and TRBJ2-3; D gene ambiguous. This receptor was identified in an adult with an advanced solid tumor such as melanoma, head and neck, liver or kidney cancer. The CDR3 here is CASSSPPAWTQYF. Here the CDR3 DNA reads TGTGCCAGCAGCTCCCCACCGGCCTGGACGCAGTATTTT.